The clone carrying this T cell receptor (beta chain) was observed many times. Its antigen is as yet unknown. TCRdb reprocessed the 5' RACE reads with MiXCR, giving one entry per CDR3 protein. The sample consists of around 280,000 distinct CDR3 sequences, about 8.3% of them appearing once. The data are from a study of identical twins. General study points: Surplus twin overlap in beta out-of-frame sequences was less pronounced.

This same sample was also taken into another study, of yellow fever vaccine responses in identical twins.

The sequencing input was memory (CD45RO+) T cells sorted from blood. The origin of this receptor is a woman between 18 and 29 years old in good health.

CDR3: CASSFLAGGPGEQFF. The CDR3, as DNA: TGTGCCAGCAGCTTCCTAGCGGGAGGGCCAGGGGAGCAGTTCTTC. V is TRBV7-2 and J is TRBJ2-1, with TRBD2 matching over 12 bases. The junction had 7 bases not matched to a gene; V was cut back by 3 bases and J by 10 bases. The CDR3 totals 15 residues. The V gene's germline CDR1 is SGHTA and CDR2 FQGNSA.